The 2 T cell receptor beta chains in this list originate from one sample, sequenced in a study of cytomegalovirus exposure and HLA in healthy donors. 60 Vbeta and 13 Jbeta primers were used in PCR. The method was immunoSEQ multiplex PCR; TCRdb's version includes in-frame clones alone and lacks a portion of them. The sample shows about 160,000 clones, 65% to 80% of them seen only once. The sequencing sample was made of PBMCs. These receptors all stem from a man aged 35 to 55 in good health and CMV-seronegative.

J is TRBJ2-1 and V is TRBV19, with a weak D call TRBD2 (5 bases). The CDR3 is 13 residues long. The ends were cut back, 6 bases at V and 3 bases at J, with 9 bases in the middle. The germline CDR1 and CDR2 sequences are LNHDA and SQIVND (reference sequence). CDR3 in amino acids: CASRGDNYNEQFF. Here the CDR3 DNA reads TGTGCCAGTAGGGGAGACAACTACAATGAGCAGTTCTTC.

This chain joins TRBV28 and TRBJ1-2; D might be TRBD1 (5 bases). Germline-derived CDR1 and CDR2 are MDHEN and SYDVKM. The CDR3 runs 17 residues. V was trimmed by 3 bases and J by 0 bases, leaving 17 bases between them. The CDR3 region is CASSFHARQTANYGYTF. The DNA of the CDR3 is TGTGCCAGCAGTTTCCACGCCCGACAGACCGCTAACTATGGCTACACCTTC.